Presented here are 3 T cell receptor beta chains from one specimen sequenced in a study of blood T cell repertoires in COVID-19 (dated by TCRdb to about 2020). Library preparation used the immunoSEQ multiplex PCR assay. TCRdb took over this immuneACCESS table, retaining in-frame rearrangements with V and J assigned. Such tables are incomplete; in checked studies, under half of the missing clones stem from an unresolved V gene, and the remainder is unexplained. The sample records 300,000 or so clones, around 92% of which are singletons. The ten largest clonotypes hold less than 3.5% of the sample. The sequenced material came from PBMCs or T cells enriched from blood (not recorded which). All receptors come from a woman aged 50 to 65 who had been exposed to COVID-19.

The chain recombines TRBV24-1 with TRBJ1-1; D perhaps matches TRBD1 (6 bases). V was shortened by 7 bases and J by 1 base, with 15 bases between the two germline ends. The CDR3 is 15 residues long. CDR1 is KGHDR and CDR2 is SFDVKD in the germline V gene. This CDR3 is CATRGPGQSNTEAFF. The CDR3 bases are TGTGCCACCAGAGGACCGGGACAATCGAACACTGAAGCTTTCTTT.

This clone was counted only a few times. The chain is built from TRBV9 and TRBJ2-5; a weak D match, TRBD1 (5 bases). Germline CDR1 reads SGDLS; CDR2 reads YYNGEE. This CDR3 has 15 residues. V shed 0 bases and J shed 5 bases, with 14 bases lying between them. CDR3 nucleotides: TGTGCCAGCAGCGTAGTAGAAAGGAAGGGGGAGACCCAGTACTTC. It yields the protein CASSVVERKGETQYF.

V is TRBV14 and J is TRBJ2-7; 7 positions agree with TRBD2. The germline gives CDR1 SGHDN, CDR2 FVKESK. Trimming at V came to 2 bases and at J to 2 bases, leaving 3 bases not matched to a gene. There are 14 residues in the CDR3. CDR3 coding DNA: TGTGCCAGCAGCCAACTGAGCGGGACCTACGAGCAGTACTTC. It codes for CASSQLSGTYEQYF.